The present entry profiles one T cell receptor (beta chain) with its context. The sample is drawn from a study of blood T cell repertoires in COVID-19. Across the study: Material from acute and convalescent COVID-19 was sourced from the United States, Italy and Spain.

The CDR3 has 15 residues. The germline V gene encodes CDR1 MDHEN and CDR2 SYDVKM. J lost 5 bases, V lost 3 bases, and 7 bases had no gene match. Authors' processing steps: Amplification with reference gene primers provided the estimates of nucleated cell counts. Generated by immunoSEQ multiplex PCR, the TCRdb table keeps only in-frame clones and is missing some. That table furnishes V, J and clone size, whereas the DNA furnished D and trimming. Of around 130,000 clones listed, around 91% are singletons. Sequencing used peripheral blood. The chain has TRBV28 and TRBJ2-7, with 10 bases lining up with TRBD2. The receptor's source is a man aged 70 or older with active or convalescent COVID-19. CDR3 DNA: TGTGCCAGCAGTTTCCTAGCGGGAGATCGTAACGAGCAGTACTTC. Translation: CASSFLAGDRNEQYF.